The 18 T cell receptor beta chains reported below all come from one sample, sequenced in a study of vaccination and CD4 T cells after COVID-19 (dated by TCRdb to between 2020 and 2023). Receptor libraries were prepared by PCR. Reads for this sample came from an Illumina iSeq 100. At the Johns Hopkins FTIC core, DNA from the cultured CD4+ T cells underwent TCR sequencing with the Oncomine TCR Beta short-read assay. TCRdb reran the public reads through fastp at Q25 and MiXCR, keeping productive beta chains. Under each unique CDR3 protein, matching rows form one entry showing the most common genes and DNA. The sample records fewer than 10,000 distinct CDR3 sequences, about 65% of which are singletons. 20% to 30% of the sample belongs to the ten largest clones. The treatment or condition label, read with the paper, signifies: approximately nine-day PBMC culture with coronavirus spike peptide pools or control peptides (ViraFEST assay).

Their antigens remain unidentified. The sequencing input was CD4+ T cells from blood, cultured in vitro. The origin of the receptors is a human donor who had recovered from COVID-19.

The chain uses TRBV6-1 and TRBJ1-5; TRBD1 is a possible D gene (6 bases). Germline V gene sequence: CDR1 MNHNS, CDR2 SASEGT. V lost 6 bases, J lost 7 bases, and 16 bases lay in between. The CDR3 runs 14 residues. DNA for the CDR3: TGTGCCAGCAGGCCGACCGTGGGGGCACAGCCCCAGCATTTT. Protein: CASRPTVGAQPQHF.

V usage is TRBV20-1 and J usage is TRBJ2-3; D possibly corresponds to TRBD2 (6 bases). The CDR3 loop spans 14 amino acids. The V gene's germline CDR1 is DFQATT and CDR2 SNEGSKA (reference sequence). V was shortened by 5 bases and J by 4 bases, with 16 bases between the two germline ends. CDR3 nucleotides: TGCAGTGCTCCCCTAGCTAGGAGGGCAGATACGCAGTATTTT. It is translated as CSAPLARRADTQYF.

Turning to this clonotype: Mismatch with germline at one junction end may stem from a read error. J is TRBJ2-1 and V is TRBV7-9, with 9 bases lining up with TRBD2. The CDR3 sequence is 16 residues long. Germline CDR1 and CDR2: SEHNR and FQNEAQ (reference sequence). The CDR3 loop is CASSSRLAVSYNEQFF. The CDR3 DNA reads TGCGCCAGCAGCTCACGACTAGCGGTCTCCTACAATGAGCAGTTCTTC.

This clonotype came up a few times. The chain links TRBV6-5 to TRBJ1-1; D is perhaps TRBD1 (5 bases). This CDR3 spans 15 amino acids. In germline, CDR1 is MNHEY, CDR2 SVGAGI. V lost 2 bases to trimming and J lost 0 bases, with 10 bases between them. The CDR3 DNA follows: TGTGCCAGCAGTTACCTCCGGGGGATGAACACTGAAGCTTTCTTT. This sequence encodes CASSYLRGMNTEAFF.

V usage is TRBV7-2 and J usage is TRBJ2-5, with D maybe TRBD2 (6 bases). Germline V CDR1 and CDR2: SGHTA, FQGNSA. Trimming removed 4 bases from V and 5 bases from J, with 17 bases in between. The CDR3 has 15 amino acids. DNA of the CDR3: TGTGCCAGCAGCTACCAGAGTGGGAGGAGTGAGACCCAGTACTTC. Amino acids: CASSYQSGRSETQYF.

The CDR3 is CAWRQGPTEAFF. CDR3 bases: TGTGCCTGGAGACAAGGGCCCACTGAAGCTTTCTTT. This chain links TRBV30 with TRBJ1-1; D remains ambiguous. V was cut by 3 bases and J by 4 bases, with 9 bases left in between. The CDR3 contains 12 residues. Germline CDR1 is GTSNPN and CDR2 is SVGIG (reference sequence).

The CDR3 sequence is CSPGQPTRMRTEAFF. In DNA, the CDR3 is TGCAGTCCTGGACAGCCAACTAGGATGAGGACTGAAGCTTTCTTT. This sequence joins TRBV20-1 and TRBJ1-1; perhaps TRBD1 as D (6 bases). V was trimmed by 8 bases and J by 5 bases, leaving 24 bases between them. Germline V lookup: CDR1 DFQATT, CDR2 SNEGSKA (reference sequence). This CDR3 is 15 amino acids long.

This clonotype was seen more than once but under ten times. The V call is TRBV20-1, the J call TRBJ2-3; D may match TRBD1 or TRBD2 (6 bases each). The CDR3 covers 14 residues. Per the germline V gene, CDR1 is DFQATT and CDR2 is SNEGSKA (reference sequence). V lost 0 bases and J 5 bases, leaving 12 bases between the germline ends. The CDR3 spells CSARDPRGGDTQYF. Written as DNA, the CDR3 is TGCAGTGCTAGAGACCCCAGGGGAGGAGATACGCAGTATTTT.

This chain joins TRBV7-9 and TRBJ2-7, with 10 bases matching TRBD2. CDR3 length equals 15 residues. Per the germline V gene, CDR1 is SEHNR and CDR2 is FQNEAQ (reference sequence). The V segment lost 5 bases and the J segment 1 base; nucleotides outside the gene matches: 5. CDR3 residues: CASSRAGGESYEQYF. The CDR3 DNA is TGTGCCAGCAGCAGAGCGGGAGGGGAGTCCTACGAGCAGTACTTC.

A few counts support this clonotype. CDR3 amino acids: CASSLVQGSTDTQYF. CDR3 DNA sequence: TGTGCCAGCAGCTTGGTACAGGGGTCAACAGATACGCAGTATTTT. This chain links TRBV11-2 with TRBJ2-3; 7 nucleotides match TRBD1. Germline V CDR1 and CDR2: SGHAT, FQNNGV. There are 15 residues in the CDR3. V lost 3 bases to trimming and J lost 3 bases; unmatched junction nucleotides: 6.

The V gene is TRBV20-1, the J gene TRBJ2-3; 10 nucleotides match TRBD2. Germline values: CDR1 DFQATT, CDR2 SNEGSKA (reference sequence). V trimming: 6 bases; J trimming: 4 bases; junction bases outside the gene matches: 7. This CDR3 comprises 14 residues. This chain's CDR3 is CSADLAGDADTQYF. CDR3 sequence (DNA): TGCAGTGCAGATCTAGCGGGAGACGCAGATACGCAGTATTTT.

Here the CDR3 reads CASSLSNYEQYF. Here the CDR3 DNA reads TGTGCCAGCAGTTTATCCAATTACGAGCAGTACTTC. The rearrangement uses TRBV28 and TRBJ2-7; D call uncertain. The CDR3 contains 12 residues. The germline gives CDR1 MDHEN, CDR2 SYDVKM. Trimming took 1 base from V and 4 from J, leaving 5 bases between them.

The CDR3 DNA reads TGCAGTGCTAGACCTACCGGGACTAGGGTTACAGATACGCAGTATTTT. Its translation is CSARPTGTRVTDTQYF. This chain connects TRBV20-1 to TRBJ2-3, with 8 bases that match TRBD2. J gave up 3 bases and V 2 bases, and 10 bases lay outside the gene matches. CDR1 and CDR2 (germline): DFQATT, SNEGSKA (reference sequence). The CDR3 spans 16 residues.

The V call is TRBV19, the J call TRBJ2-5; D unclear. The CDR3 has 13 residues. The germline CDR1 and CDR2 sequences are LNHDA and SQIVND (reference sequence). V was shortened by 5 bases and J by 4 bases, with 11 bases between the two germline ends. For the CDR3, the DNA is TGTGCCAGTAGTCCAGAACGACTAGAGACCCAGTACTTC. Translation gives CASSPERLETQYF.

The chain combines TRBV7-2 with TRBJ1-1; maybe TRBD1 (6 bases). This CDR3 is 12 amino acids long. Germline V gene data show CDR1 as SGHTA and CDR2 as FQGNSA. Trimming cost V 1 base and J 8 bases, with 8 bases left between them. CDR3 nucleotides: TGTGCCAGCAGCTTAGGGACAGAGGAAGCTTTCTTT. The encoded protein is CASSLGTEEAFF.

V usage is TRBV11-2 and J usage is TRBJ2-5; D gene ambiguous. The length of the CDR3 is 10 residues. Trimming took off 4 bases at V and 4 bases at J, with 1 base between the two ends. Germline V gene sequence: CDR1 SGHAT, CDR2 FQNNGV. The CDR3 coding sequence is TGTGCCAGCAGCTCAGAGACCCAGTACTTC. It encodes CASSSETQYF.

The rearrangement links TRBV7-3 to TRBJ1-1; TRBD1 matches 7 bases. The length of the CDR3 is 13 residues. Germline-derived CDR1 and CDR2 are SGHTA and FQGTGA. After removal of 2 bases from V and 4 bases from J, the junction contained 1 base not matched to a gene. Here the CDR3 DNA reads TGTGCCAGCAGCTTAGACAGGGTCACTGAAGCTTTCTTT. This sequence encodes CASSLDRVTEAFF.

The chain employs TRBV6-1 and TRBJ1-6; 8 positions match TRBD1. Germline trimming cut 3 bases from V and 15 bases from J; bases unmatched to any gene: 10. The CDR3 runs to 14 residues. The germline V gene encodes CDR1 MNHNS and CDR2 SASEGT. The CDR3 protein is CASSDRRGLELLHF. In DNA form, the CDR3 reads TGTGCCAGCAGTGATCGCAGGGGGCTCGAACTCCTCCACTTT.